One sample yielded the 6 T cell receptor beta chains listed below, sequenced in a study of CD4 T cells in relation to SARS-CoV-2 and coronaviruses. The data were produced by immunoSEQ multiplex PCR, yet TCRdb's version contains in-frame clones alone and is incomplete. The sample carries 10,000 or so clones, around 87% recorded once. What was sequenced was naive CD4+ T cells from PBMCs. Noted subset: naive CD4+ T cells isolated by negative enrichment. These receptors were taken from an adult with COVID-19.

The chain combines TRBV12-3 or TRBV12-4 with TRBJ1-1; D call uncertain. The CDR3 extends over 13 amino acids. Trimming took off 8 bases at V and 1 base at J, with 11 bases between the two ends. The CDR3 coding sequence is TGTGCCAGCGATAGAGTAACGAACACTGAAGCTTTCTTT. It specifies CASDRVTNTEAFF.

CDR3 sequence reads: CASSPTGPSSYNSPLHF. The CDR3 nucleotides are TGTGCCAGCTCACCCACCGGGCCCAGCTCCTATAATTCACCCCTCCACTTT. This sequence joins TRBV18 and TRBJ1-6; D is ambiguous. The CDR3 extends over 17 amino acids. CDR1 and CDR2 from the germline V gene are KGHSH and LQKENI. V was pared by 3 bases and J by 0 bases, with 12 bases between.

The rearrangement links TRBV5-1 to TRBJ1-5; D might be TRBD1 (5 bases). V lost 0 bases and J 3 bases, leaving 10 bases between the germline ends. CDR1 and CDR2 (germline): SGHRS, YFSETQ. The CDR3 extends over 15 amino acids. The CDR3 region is CASSLEGILNQPQHF. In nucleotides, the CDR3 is TGCGCCAGCAGCTTGGAGGGGATCCTCAATCAGCCCCAGCATTTT. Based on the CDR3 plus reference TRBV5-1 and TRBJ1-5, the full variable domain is KAGVTQTPRYLIKTRGQQVTLSCSPISGHRSVSWYQQTPGQGLQFLFEYFSETQRNKGNFPGRFSGRQFSNSRSEMNVSTLELGDSALYLCASSLEGILNQPQHFGDGTRLSIL.

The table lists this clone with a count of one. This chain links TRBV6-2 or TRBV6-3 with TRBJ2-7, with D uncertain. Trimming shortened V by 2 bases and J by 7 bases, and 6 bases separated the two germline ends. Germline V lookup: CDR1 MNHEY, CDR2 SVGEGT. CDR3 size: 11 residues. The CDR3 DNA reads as TGTGCCAGCAGTTACGAAAGAGAGCAGTACTTC. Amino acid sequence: CASSYEREQYF.

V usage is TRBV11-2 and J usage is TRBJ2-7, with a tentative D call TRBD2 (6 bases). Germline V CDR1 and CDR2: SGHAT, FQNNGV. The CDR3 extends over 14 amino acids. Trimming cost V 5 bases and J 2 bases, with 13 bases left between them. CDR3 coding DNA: TGTGCCAGCAGCCCTGTGGGAGGCCCCTACGAGCAGTACTTC. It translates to CASSPVGGPYEQYF.

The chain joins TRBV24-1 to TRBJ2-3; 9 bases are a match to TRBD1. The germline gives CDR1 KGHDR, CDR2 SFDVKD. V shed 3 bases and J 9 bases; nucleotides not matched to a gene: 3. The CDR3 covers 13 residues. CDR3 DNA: TGTGCCACCAGTGATCGGACAGGGGAGACGCAGTATTTT. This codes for CATSDRTGETQYF.